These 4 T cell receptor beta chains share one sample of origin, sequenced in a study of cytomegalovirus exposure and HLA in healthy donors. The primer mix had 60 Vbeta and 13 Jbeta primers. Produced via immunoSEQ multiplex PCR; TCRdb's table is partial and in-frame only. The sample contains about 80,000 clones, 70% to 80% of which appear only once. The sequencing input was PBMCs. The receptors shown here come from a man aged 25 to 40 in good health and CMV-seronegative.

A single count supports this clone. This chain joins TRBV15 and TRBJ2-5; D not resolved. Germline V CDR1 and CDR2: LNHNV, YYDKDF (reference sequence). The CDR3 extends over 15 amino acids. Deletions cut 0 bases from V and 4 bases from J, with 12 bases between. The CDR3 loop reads CATSRDGQVRETQYF. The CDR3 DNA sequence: TGTGCCACCAGCAGAGATGGGCAGGTGAGAGAGACCCAGTACTTC. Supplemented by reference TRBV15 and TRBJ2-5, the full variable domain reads DAMVIQNPRYQVTQFGKPVTLSCSQTLNHNVMYWYQQKSSQAPKLLFHYYDKDFNNEADTPDNFQSRRPNTSFCFLDIRSPGLGDTAMYLCATSRDGQVRETQYFGPGTRLLVL.

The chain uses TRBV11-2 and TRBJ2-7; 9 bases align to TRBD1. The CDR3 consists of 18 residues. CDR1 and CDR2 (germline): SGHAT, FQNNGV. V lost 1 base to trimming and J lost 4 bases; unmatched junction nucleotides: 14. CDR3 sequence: CASSLVGGTGFASYEQYF. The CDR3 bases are TGTGCCAGCAGCTTAGTAGGGGGGACAGGGTTTGCCTCGTACGAGCAGTACTTC.

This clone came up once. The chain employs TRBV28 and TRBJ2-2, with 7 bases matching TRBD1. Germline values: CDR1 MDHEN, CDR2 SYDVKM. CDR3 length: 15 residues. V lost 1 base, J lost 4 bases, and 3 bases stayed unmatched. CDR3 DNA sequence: TGTGCCAGCAGTTTATCGGGACAGATCACCGGGGAGCTGTTTTTT. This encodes CASSLSGQITGELFF.

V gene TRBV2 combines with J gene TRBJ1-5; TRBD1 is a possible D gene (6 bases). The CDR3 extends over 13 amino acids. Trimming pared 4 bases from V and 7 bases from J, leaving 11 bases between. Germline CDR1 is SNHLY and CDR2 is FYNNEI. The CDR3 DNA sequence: TGTGCCAGCAGTGTCGAGGGGGACCAGCCCCAGCATTTT. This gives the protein CASSVEGDQPQHF.